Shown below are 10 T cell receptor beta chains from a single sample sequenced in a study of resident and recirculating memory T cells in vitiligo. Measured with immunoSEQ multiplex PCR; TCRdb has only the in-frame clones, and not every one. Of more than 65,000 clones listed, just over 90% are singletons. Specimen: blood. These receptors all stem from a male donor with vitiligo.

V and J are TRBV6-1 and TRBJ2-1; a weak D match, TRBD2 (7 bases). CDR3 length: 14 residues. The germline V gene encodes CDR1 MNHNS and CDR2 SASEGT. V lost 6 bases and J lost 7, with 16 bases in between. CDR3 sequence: CASSVMGGHNEQFF. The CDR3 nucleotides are TGTGCCAGCAGCGTCATGGGGGGGCATAATGAGCAGTTCTTC.

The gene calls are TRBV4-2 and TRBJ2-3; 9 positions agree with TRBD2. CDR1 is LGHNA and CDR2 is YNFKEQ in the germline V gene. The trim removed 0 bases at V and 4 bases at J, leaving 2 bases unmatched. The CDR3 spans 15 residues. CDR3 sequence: CASSQERGGPDTQYF. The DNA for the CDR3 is TGTGCCAGCAGCCAAGAGCGGGGGGGCCCAGATACGCAGTATTTT.

The CDR3 DNA follows: TGTGCCAGCAGTGGGACAGGGTGGGATACGCAGTATTTT. It is translated as CASSGTGWDTQYF. V is TRBV2 and J is TRBJ2-3; TRBD1 matches 8 bases. This CDR3 is built from 13 residues. The V gene's germline CDR1 is SNHLY and CDR2 FYNNEI. The J segment lost 6 bases and the V segment lost 4 bases, leaving 3 bases of the junction unmatched.

The CDR3 nucleotides read TGTGCCAGCTCACCAACAGGACAGGGGGCCGGGGAGACCCAGTACTTC. It codes for CASSPTGQGAGETQYF. The chain joins TRBV18 to TRBJ2-5, with TRBD1 matching over 11 bases. This CDR3 is 16 amino acids long. The germline V gene has CDR1 KGHSH and CDR2 LQKENI. V lost 2 bases to trimming and J lost 5 bases; unmatched junction nucleotides: 7.

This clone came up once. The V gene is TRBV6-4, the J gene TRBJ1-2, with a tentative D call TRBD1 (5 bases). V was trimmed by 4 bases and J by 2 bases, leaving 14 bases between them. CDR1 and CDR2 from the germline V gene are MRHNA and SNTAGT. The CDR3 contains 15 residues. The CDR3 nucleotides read TGTGCCAGCAGTGTTACTGGGGGAGGAAACTATGGCTACACCTTC. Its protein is CASSVTGGGNYGYTF.

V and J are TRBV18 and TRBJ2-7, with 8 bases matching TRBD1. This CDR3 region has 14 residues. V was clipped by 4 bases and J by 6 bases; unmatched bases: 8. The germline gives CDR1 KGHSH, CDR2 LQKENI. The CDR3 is CASSLPLTGVEQYF. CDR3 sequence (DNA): TGTGCCAGCTCACTGCCCCTGACAGGGGTCGAGCAGTACTTC.

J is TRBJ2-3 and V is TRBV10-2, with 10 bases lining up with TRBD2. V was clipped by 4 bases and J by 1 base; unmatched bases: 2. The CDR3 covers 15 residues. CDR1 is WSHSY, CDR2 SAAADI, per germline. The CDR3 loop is CASSGTSGGTDTQYF. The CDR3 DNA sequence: TGCGCCAGCAGTGGAACTAGCGGGGGCACAGATACGCAGTATTTT.

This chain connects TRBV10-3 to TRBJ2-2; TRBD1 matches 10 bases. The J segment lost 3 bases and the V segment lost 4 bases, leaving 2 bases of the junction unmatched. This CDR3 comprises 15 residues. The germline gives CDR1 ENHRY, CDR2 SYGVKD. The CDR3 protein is CAISGQGADTGELFF. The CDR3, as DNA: TGTGCCATCAGTGGACAGGGGGCGGACACCGGGGAGCTGTTTTTT.

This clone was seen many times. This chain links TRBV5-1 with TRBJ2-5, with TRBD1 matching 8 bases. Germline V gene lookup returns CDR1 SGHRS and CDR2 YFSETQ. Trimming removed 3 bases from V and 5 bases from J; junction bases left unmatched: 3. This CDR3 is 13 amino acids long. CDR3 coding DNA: TGCGCCAGCAGCTACAGGGGGTGGGAGACCCAGTACTTC. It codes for CASSYRGWETQYF.

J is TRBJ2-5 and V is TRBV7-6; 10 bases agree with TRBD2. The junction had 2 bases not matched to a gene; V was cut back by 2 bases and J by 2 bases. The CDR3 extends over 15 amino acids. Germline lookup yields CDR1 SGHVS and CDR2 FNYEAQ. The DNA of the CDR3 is TGTGCCAGCAGCTTACTAGCGGGAGATCAAGAGACCCAGTACTTC. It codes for CASSLLAGDQETQYF.